The 11 T cell receptor beta chains presented below share a single source sample, sequenced in a study of OX40 agonist ivuxolimab in advanced cancers. Assay: immunoSEQ multiplex PCR; the TCRdb copy retains only in-frame clones and omits some. The sample has about 84,000 clones, 89% seen once. Specimen: CD4+ or CD8+ T cells sorted from blood, collected in a trial of the OX40 agonist ivuxolimab. The receptor set was obtained from an adult with an advanced solid tumor such as melanoma, head and neck, liver or kidney cancer.

The chain uses TRBV11-2 and TRBJ2-7; 10 positions agree with TRBD2. CDR1 and CDR2 from the germline V gene are SGHAT and FQNNGV. The CDR3 sequence is 15 residues long. V lost 7 bases, J lost 5 bases, and 11 bases stayed unmatched. In DNA form, the CDR3 reads TGTGCCAGCACCCAGCCTAGTCTAGCGGGGGACGAGCAGTACTTC. Translating it yields CASTQPSLAGDEQYF. Full variable domain (missing parts from reference TRBV11-2 and TRBJ2-7): EAGVAQSPRYKIIEKRQSVAFWCNPISGHATLYWYQQILGQGPKLLIQFQNNGVVDDSQLPKDRFSAERLKGVDSTLKIQPAKLEDSAVYLCASTQPSLAGDEQYFGPGTRLTVT.

The chain carries TRBV19 and TRBJ1-3; D is unresolved. V lost 5 bases and J 0 bases, leaving 5 bases between the germline ends. Germline loops: CDR1 LNHDA, CDR2 SQIVND (reference sequence). The CDR3 covers 13 residues. CDR3 in DNA: TGTGCCAGTAGTCCGAGCTCTGGAAACACCATATATTTT. It codes for CASSPSSGNTIYF.

This rearrangement joins TRBV27 to TRBJ2-7, with 11 bases aligning to TRBD1. V shed 6 bases and J 1 base; nucleotides not matched to a gene: 11. The germline V gene encodes CDR1 MNHEY and CDR2 SMNVEV (reference sequence). This CDR3 contains 17 residues. In nucleotides, the CDR3 is TGTGCCAGCAGAAGGACAGGGGGCGCGGTAGCATCCTACGAGCAGTACTTC. This translates into CASRRTGGAVASYEQYF.

This clone was recorded once. V is TRBV2 and J is TRBJ2-1; D is undetermined. The CDR3 is 13 residues long. Trimming cost V 5 bases and J 7 bases, with 12 bases left between them. The V gene's germline CDR1 is SNHLY and CDR2 FYNNEI. The CDR3 loop reads CASSTPGENEQFF. The CDR3 DNA sequence: TGTGCCAGCAGTACCCCCGGAGAGAATGAGCAGTTCTTC.

This clone was observed once. V gene TRBV5-1 combines with J gene TRBJ1-4; D unclear. This CDR3 spans 12 amino acids. The germline V gene has CDR1 SGHRS and CDR2 YFSETQ. Trimming stripped 2 bases from V and 8 bases from J, with 7 bases between. The CDR3 sequence: CASSFSSEKLFF. As DNA, the CDR3 is TGCGCCAGCAGCTTTTCGAGCGAAAAACTGTTTTTT. Complete variable domain (other parts from reference TRBV5-1 and TRBJ1-4): KAGVTQTPRYLIKTRGQQVTLSCSPISGHRSVSWYQQTPGQGLQFLFEYFSETQRNKGNFPGRFSGRQFSNSRSEMNVSTLELGDSALYLCASSFSSEKLFFGSGTQLSVL.

V and J are TRBV19 and TRBJ2-2, with 9 bases that match TRBD1. V trimming: 7 bases; J trimming: 0 bases; junction bases outside the gene matches: 3. Germline lookup yields CDR1 LNHDA and CDR2 SQIVND (reference sequence). This CDR3 has 15 residues. The chain's CDR3 is CASKQGATNTGELFF. As DNA, the CDR3 is TGTGCCAGTAAACAGGGGGCCACGAACACCGGGGAGCTGTTTTTT.

The chain joins TRBV21-1 to TRBJ2-6; the table's TRBD1 call for D was not verified on the DNA. TRBV21-1 is labeled a pseudogene. The length of the CDR3 is 18 residues. CDR3 in DNA: TGTGCCAGCAGCAAAGAAGGGACAGGGAGCTCTGGGGCCAACGTCCTGACTTTC. Translating gives CASSKEGTGSSGANVLTF.

The genes are TRBV4-1 and TRBJ2-5, with TRBD2 matching 13 bases. Germline assignment: CDR1 MGHRA and CDR2 YSYEKL. The CDR3 runs to 19 residues. V was pared by 1 base and J by 4 bases, with 12 bases of the junction left unmatched. Here the CDR3 reads CASSQVGTSGASRRETQYF. The CDR3 DNA follows: TGCGCCAGCAGCCAAGTGGGGACTAGCGGGGCCTCAAGGAGAGAGACCCAGTACTTC.

The chain is built from TRBV7-2 and TRBJ2-7; D possibly corresponds to TRBD2 (6 bases). Trimming took 7 bases from V and 2 from J, leaving 24 bases between them. Germline V gene lookup returns CDR1 SGHTA and CDR2 FQGNSA. This CDR3 contains 17 residues. For the CDR3, the DNA is TGTGCCAGCACCAAGAGGACGGCGGGACTCGTACCCTACGAGCAGTACTTC. Amino acid sequence: CASTKRTAGLVPYEQYF.

The V and J genes are TRBV28 and TRBJ2-7; D remains ambiguous. The V end was cut by 1 base, the J end by 3 bases, with 13 bases between. The germline V gene encodes CDR1 MDHEN and CDR2 SYDVKM. The CDR3 has 15 residues. CDR3 bases: TGTGCCAGCAGTTTATCTAGGGTAATACTCTACGAGCAGTACTTC. Protein product: CASSLSRVILYEQYF.

V usage is TRBV29-1 and J usage is TRBJ2-5; 7 bases match TRBD2. Germline V gene sequence: CDR1 SQVTM, CDR2 ANQGSEA. The CDR3 is 11 amino acids. J lost 7 bases, V lost 7 bases, and 6 bases had no gene match. The CDR3 spells CSGGPGGTQYF. DNA of the CDR3: TGCAGCGGGGGCCCGGGGGGGACCCAGTACTTC.